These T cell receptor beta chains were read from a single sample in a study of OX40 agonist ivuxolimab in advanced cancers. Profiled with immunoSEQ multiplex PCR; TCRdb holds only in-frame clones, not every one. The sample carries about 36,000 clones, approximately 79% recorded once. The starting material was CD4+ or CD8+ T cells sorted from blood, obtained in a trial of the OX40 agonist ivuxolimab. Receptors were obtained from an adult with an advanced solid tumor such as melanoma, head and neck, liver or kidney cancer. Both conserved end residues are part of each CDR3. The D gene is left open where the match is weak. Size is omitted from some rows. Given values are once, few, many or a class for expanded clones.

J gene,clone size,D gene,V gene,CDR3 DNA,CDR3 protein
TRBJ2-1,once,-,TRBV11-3,TGTGCCAGCAGCCCTACGGGGGGCCCATGGAATGAGCAGTTCTTC,CASSPTGGPWNEQFF
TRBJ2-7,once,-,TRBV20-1,TGCAGTGCTGGAGTAGGGTACGAGCAGTACTTC,CSAGVGYEQYF
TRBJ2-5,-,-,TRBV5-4,TGTGCCAGCAGCTTGGCCGTAAAGGGGGACTTGAAAGAGACCCAGTACTTC,CASSLAVKGDLKETQYF
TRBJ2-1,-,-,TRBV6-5,TGTGCCAGCAGCAGGACTTGGGGTGAGCAGTTCTTC,CASSRTWGEQFF
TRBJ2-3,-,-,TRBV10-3,TGTGCCATCAGTGAGCCCGGGCCAGATACGCAGTATTTT,CAISEPGPDTQYF
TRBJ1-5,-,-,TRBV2,TGTGCCAGCAGTAGTCAGGTTTTAAGCAATCAGCCCCAGCATTTT,CASSSQVLSNQPQHF
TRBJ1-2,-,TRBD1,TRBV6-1,TGTGCCAGCAGTGTGGGACAGGGGGTCGCCTATGGCTACACCTTC,CASSVGQGVAYGYTF
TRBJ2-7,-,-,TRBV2,TGTGCCAGCCTAAGGGGGGGAAGCTCCTACGAGCAGTACTTC,CASLRGGSSYEQYF
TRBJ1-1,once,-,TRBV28,TGTGCCAGCACCGAAGGGACAAGGAACACTGAAGCTTTCTTT,CASTEGTRNTEAFF
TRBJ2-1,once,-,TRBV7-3,TGTGCCAGCAGCATAACAAACTACAATGAGCAGTTCTTC,CASSITNYNEQFF
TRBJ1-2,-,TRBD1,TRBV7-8,TGTGCCAGCAGCTTAGGGCAGGGGGCAGCCTATGGCTACACCTTC,CASSLGQGAAYGYTF
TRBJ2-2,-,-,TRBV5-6,TGTGCCAGCAGCTTGGCTCAGGGCGGTGGGGAGCTGTTTTTT,CASSLAQGGGELFF
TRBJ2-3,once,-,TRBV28,TGTGCCAGCAGTTTACTCGGGGTGACAGATACGCAGTATTTT,CASSLLGVTDTQYF
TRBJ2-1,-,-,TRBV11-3,TGTGCCAGCAGCTTATTCGGGGGGCCTGAGCAGTTCTTC,CASSLFGGPEQFF
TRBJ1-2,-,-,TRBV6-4,TGTGCCAGCAGTGACCCTATTAGCTGGGGCTACACCTTC,CASSDPISWGYTF
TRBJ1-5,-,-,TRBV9,TGTGCCAGCAGCGTAGAGGGACATGATCGGCAGCCCCAGCATTTT,CASSVEGHDRQPQHF
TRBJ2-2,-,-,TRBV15,TGTGCCACCAGCAGAGAACACCGGACCGGGGAGCTGTTTTTT,CATSREHRTGELFF
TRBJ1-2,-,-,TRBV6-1,TGTGCCAGCAGTGATTGGGGTCAAGGGGGGCCGTCGAGGAGCTACACCTTC,CASSDWGQGGPSRSYTF
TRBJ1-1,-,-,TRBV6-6,TGTGCCAGCAGTTTGCTCTCAGGGGACACTGAAGCTTTCTTT,CASSLLSGDTEAFF
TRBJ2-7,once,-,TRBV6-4,TGTGCCAGCAGTGACTCACAGGGTAGCTACGAGCAGTACTTC,CASSDSQGSYEQYF
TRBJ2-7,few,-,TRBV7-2,TGTGCCAGCTCCCCGGTGCCCTACTCCTACGAGCAGTACTTC,CASSPVPYSYEQYF
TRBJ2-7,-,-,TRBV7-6,TGTGCCAGCAGCTTTGAGGGTTACGAGCAGTACTTC,CASSFEGYEQYF
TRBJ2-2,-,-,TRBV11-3,TGTGCCAGCAGCTTAGATCAAGGGAACACCGGGGAGCTGTTTTTT,CASSLDQGNTGELFF
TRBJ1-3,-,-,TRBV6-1,TGTGCCAGCACCCTGGAGGGACTTTCTGGAAACACCATATATTTT,CASTLEGLSGNTIYF
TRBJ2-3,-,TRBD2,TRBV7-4,TGTGCCAGCAGCTTAGGACTAGCGGGGGGGCAGGATACGCAGTATTTT,CASSLGLAGGQDTQYF
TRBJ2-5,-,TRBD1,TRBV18,TGTGCCAGCTCACCACAGGGGGCAGAGACCCAGTACTTC,CASSPQGAETQYF
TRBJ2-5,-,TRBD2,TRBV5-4,TGTGCCAGCAGCGTAGCGGGGCTCGGGGAGACCCAGTACTTC,CASSVAGLGETQYF
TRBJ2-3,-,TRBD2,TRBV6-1,TGTGCCAGCAGTGAGCGGGGGGGCCGCACAGATACGCAGTATTTT,CASSERGGRTDTQYF
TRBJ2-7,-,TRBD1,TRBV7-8,TGTGCCAGCAGCTTACAGGGGGCGCTTTCTCACGAGCAGTACTTC,CASSLQGALSHEQYF
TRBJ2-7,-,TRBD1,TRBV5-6,TGTGCCAGCAGCTCGTTCACCGGGACAGGGAGTCCCTCCTACGAGCAGTACTTC,CASSSFTGTGSPSYEQYF
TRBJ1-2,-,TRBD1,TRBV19,TGTGCCAGTAGTACAGGACAGGGTAGCTTCTCCCGGGGCTACACCTTC,CASSTGQGSFSRGYTF
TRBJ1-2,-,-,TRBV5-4,TGTGCCAGCAGCTTGGGACAGGCCAACTATGGCTACACCTTC,CASSLGQANYGYTF
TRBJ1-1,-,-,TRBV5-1,TGCGCCAGCAGCTTGTCGCAGGGCAACACTGAAGCTTTCTTT,CASSLSQGNTEAFF
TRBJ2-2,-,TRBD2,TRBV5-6,TGTGCCAGCAGCGCTGCTAGCGGAACGAACACCGGGGAGCTGTTTTTT,CASSAASGTNTGELFF
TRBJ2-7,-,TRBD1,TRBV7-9,TGTGCCAGCAGCTCCCGGGACAGCTACGAGCAGTACTTC,CASSSRDSYEQYF
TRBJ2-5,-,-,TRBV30,TGTGCCTGGAGCCTAGGGGGGGATCAAGAGACCCAGTACTTC,CAWSLGGDQETQYF
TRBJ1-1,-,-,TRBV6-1,TGTGCCATCAGTTCCGACAGGCCGAACACTGAAGCTTTCTTT,CAISSDRPNTEAFF
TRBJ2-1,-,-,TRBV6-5,TGTGCCAGCAGCTATCTAACGGGGGCCTACAATGAGCAGTTCTTC,CASSYLTGAYNEQFF
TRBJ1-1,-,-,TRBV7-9,TGTGCCAGCAGCTCAGTATTTAGGAAGAACACTGAAGCTTTCTTT,CASSSVFRKNTEAFF